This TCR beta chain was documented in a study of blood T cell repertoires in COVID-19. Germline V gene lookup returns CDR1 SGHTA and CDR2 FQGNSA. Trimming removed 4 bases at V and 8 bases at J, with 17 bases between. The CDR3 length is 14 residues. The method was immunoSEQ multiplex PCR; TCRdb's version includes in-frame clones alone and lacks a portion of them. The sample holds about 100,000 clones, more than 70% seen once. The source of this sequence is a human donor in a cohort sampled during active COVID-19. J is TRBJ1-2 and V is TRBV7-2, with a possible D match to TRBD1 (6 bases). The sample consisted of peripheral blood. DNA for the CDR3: TGTGCCAGCAGCTATAGGACTGAGGGGGTAGGCTACACCTTC. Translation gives CASSYRTEGVGYTF.